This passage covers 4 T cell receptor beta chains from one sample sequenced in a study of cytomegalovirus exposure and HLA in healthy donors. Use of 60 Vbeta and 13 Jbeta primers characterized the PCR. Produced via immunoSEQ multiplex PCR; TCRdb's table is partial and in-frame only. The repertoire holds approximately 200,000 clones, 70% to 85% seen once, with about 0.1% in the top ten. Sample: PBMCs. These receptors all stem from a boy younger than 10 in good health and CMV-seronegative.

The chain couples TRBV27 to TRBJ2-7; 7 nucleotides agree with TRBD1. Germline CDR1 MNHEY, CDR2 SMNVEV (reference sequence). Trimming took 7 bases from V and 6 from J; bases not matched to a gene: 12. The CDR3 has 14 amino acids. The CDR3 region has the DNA TGTGCCAGCAAGACCGGTCTGACAGGGTCCGAGCAGTACTTC. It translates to CASKTGLTGSEQYF.

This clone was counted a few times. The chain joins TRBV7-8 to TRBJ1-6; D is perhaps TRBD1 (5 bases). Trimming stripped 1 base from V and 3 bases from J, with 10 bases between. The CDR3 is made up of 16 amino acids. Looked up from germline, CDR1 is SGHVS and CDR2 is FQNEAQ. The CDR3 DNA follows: TGTGCCAGCAGCTTAGTTCCAGGGAACTATAATTCACCCCTCCACTTT. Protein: CASSLVPGNYNSPLHF.

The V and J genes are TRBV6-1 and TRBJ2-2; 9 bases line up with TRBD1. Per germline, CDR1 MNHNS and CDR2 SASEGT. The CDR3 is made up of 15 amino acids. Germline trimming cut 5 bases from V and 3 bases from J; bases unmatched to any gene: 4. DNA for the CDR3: TGTGCCAGCAGTCCGGACAGGGGTGACACCGGGGAGCTGTTTTTT. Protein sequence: CASSPDRGDTGELFF.

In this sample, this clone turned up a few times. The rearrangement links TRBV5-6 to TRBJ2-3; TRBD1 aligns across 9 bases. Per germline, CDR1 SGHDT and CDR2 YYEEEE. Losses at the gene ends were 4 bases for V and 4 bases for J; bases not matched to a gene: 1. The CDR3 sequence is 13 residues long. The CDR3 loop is CASSRTGADTQYF. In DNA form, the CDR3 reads TGTGCCAGCAGCCGGACAGGGGCAGATACGCAGTATTTT. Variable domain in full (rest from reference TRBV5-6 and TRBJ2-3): DAGVTQSPTHLIKTRGQQVTLRCSPKSGHDTVSWYQQALGQGPQFIFQYYEEEERQRGNFPDRFSGHQFPNYSSELNVNALLLGDSALYLCASSRTGADTQYFGPGTRLTVL.